This entry lists 18 T cell receptor beta chains sequenced from one sample in a study of cytomegalovirus exposure and HLA in healthy donors. Researchers ran the PCR with 60 Vbeta and 13 Jbeta primers. Produced via immunoSEQ multiplex PCR; TCRdb's table is partial and in-frame only. The sample yields 150,000 to 200,000 clones, 86% seen once. Specimen: PBMCs. All receptors derive from a woman aged 18-35 years in good health and CMV-seronegative.

The sample holds a few counts of this clone. The V gene is TRBV6-5, the J gene TRBJ2-1, with 8 bases fitting TRBD2. After removal of 2 bases from V and 2 bases from J, the junction contained 2 bases not matched to a gene. The germline V gene has CDR1 MNHEY and CDR2 SVGAGI. The CDR3 sequence is 15 residues long. CDR3 amino acids: CASSYVGGAYNEQFF. CDR3 in DNA: TGTGCCAGCAGTTACGTCGGGGGGGCCTACAATGAGCAGTTCTTC.

The chain recombines TRBV6-1 with TRBJ2-7; D is perhaps TRBD2 (5 bases). The CDR3 runs to 11 residues. V was trimmed by 3 bases and J by 6 bases, leaving 6 bases between them. The germline gives CDR1 MNHNS, CDR2 SASEGT. DNA for the CDR3: TGTGCCAGCAGTGACCGGGGCGAGCAGTACTTC. Residues: CASSDRGEQYF.

The chain couples TRBV28 to TRBJ1-5, with 7 bases that match TRBD1. Germline V gene lookup returns CDR1 MDHEN and CDR2 SYDVKM. CDR3 length equals 17 residues. V lost 4 bases and J lost 0; bases outside the gene matches: 9. The CDR3 region is CASSWVRQGLSNQPQHF. In DNA form, the CDR3 reads TGTGCCAGCAGTTGGGTAAGACAGGGACTTAGCAATCAGCCCCAGCATTTT. Supplemented by reference TRBV28 and TRBJ1-5, the full variable domain reads DVKVTQSSRYLVKRTGEKVFLECVQDMDHENMFWYRQDPGLGLRLIYFSYDVKMKEKGDIPEGYSVSREKKERFSLILESASTNQTSMYLCASSWVRQGLSNQPQHFGDGTRLSIL.

The chain couples TRBV27 to TRBJ2-6; D gene unclear. Trimming removed 7 bases from V and 2 bases from J, with 9 bases in between. The CDR3 sequence is 14 residues long. Germline values: CDR1 MNHEY, CDR2 SMNVEV (reference sequence). CDR3 DNA sequence: TGTGCCAGCAAAGTACAACCTGGGGCCAACGTCCTGACTTTC. As protein: CASKVQPGANVLTF.

The V call is TRBV6-1, the J call TRBJ1-1; 8 nucleotides align to TRBD1. The CDR3 is 16 residues long. Germline loops: CDR1 MNHNS, CDR2 SASEGT. Losses at the gene ends were 3 bases for V and 0 bases for J; bases not matched to a gene: 6. CDR3 in amino acids: CASSEGQAYMNTEAFF. The CDR3 DNA is TGTGCCAGCAGTGAGGGACAGGCATACATGAACACTGAAGCTTTCTTT.

This clone was found a few times. The rearrangement links TRBV4-1 to TRBJ1-1, with a possible D match to TRBD1 (6 bases). The CDR3 sequence is 17 residues long. The germline V gene has CDR1 MGHRA and CDR2 YSYEKL. The V end was cut by 1 base, the J end by 3 bases, with 18 bases between. The CDR3 sequence is CASSQVRAQGRHTEAFF. The CDR3 DNA reads TGCGCCAGCAGCCAAGTTCGCGCACAGGGTAGGCACACTGAAGCTTTCTTT.

This clone showed up just a few times. The gene calls are TRBV6-1 and TRBJ1-5, with TRBD1 matching over 7 bases. V lost 10 bases, J lost 1 base, and 4 bases stayed unmatched. Germline-derived CDR1 and CDR2 are MNHNS and SASEGT. The CDR3 length is 13 residues. CDR3 sequence: CATTQGSNQPQHF. As DNA, the CDR3 is TGTGCCACCACACAGGGGAGCAATCAGCCCCAGCATTTT.

The chain has TRBV10-3 and TRBJ2-1; 7 positions agree with TRBD1. Germline CDR1 reads ENHRY; CDR2 reads SYGVKD. V trimming: 6 bases; J trimming: 5 bases; junction bases outside the gene matches: 10. The CDR3 extends over 15 amino acids. CDR3 DNA: TGTGCCATCAGATCAGGGGGAACAGCCGACAATGAGCAGTTCTTC. Protein: CAIRSGGTADNEQFF.

Points on this clone: The junction differs from germline at one of its ends, possibly a read error. This chain uses TRBV2 with TRBJ2-2, with D unclear. The CDR3 consists of 12 residues. Looked up from germline, CDR1 is SNHLY and CDR2 is FYNNEI. CDR3 DNA sequence: TGTACCAGCAGTTACTCCAACGGGGAGCTGTTTTTT. Translating it yields CTSSYSNGELFF.

The V and J genes are TRBV27 and TRBJ1-1, with D possibly being TRBD1 (5 bases). Trimming pared 6 bases from V and 0 bases from J, leaving 23 bases between. This CDR3 is built from 18 residues. Germline V lookup: CDR1 MNHEY, CDR2 SMNVEV (reference sequence). CDR3 residues: CASSPRQGLVFMNTEAFF. The CDR3 bases are TGTGCCAGCAGCCCTCGTCAGGGCCTAGTGTTCATGAACACTGAAGCTTTCTTT.

The J gene is TRBJ1-1, the V gene TRBV21-1; TRBD1 reflects the table's D call only, with no check against the DNA. TRBV21-1 is noted as a pseudogene. The CDR3 runs to 13 residues. Written as DNA, the CDR3 is TGTGCCAGCAGCGACAGGGGAAGGACTGAAGCTTTCTTT. It specifies CASSDRGRTEAFF.

This clone appeared a single time. The rearrangement joins TRBV19 to TRBJ1-2; D remains unclear. Germline V gene sequence: CDR1 LNHDA, CDR2 SQIVND (reference sequence). The CDR3 is 15 residues long. V gave up 0 bases and J gave up 5 bases, with 13 bases separating them. CDR3 amino acids: CASSIDGLGQYGYTF. Here the CDR3 DNA reads TGTGCCAGTAGTATAGATGGGTTGGGCCAGTATGGCTACACCTTC. The full variable domain, rest sourced from reference TRBV19 and TRBJ1-2, is DGGITQSPKYLFRKEGQNVTLSCEQNLNHDAMYWYRQDPGQGLRLIYYSQIVNDFQKGDIAEGYSVSREKKESFPLTVTSAQKNPTAFYLCASSIDGLGQYGYTFGSGTRLTVV.

This clone was counted only a few times. V and J are TRBV6-5 and TRBJ1-2, with D tentatively TRBD1 (5 bases). V was clipped by 8 bases and J by 8 bases, with 18 bases between them. There are 13 residues in the CDR3. Per the germline V gene, CDR1 is MNHEY and CDR2 is SVGAGI. DNA of the CDR3: TGTGCCAGCGGGGCCGGCAGGGCGACCGGCTACACCTTC. Amino acid sequence: CASGAGRATGYTF.

The rearrangement links TRBV28 to TRBJ1-6; D possibly corresponds to TRBD1 (6 bases). This CDR3 is 15 amino acids long. Between the trimmed V and J ends, which lost 7 bases and 7 bases, there was a span of 17 bases. Per germline, CDR1 MDHEN and CDR2 SYDVKM. The CDR3 DNA reads as TGTGCCAGCAACCTCCGGGGGGCCTGGAATTCACCCCTCCACTTT. Protein: CASNLRGAWNSPLHF.

The V gene is TRBV20-1, the J gene TRBJ1-2; D not resolved. V shed 3 bases and J shed 8 bases, with 10 bases lying between them. Germline CDR1 is DFQATT and CDR2 is SNEGSKA (reference sequence). CDR3 size: 11 residues. The CDR3 loop reads CSASGEDGYTF. In DNA form, the CDR3 reads TGCAGTGCTAGCGGGGAGGACGGCTACACCTTC.

In DNA, the CDR3 is TGTGCCAGCAGCGCTGAGGGGACAGGGGGACACGATGAGCAGTTCTTC. As protein: CASSAEGTGGHDEQFF. The chain couples TRBV5-8 to TRBJ2-1, with 11 nucleotides matching TRBD1. Germline-derived CDR1 and CDR2 are SGHTS and YDEGEE. V shed 4 bases and J 8 bases; nucleotides not matched to a gene: 11. This CDR3 is 16 amino acids long.

The J gene is TRBJ2-5, the V gene TRBV9; D may be TRBD2 (5 bases). V was trimmed by 0 bases and J by 2 bases, leaving 14 bases between them. The length of the CDR3 is 16 residues. The germline V gene has CDR1 SGDLS and CDR2 YYNGEE. This CDR3 reads CASSVGTGEWQETQYF. Here the CDR3 DNA reads TGTGCCAGCAGCGTAGGGACTGGCGAGTGGCAAGAGACCCAGTACTTC.

V usage is TRBV28 and J usage is TRBJ2-7, with a weak D call TRBD2 (7 bases). The germline gives CDR1 MDHEN, CDR2 SYDVKM. The CDR3 spans 16 residues. Between the trimmed V and J ends, which lost 4 bases and 5 bases, there was a span of 21 bases. CDR3 DNA: TGTGCCAGCAGTTCCGAGGGGGAGGGAGGTGGGGACGAGCAGTACTTC. Amino acid sequence: CASSSEGEGGGDEQYF. Supplemented by reference TRBV28 and TRBJ2-7, the full variable domain reads DVKVTQSSRYLVKRTGEKVFLECVQDMDHENMFWYRQDPGLGLRLIYFSYDVKMKEKGDIPEGYSVSREKKERFSLILESASTNQTSMYLCASSSEGEGGGDEQYFGPGTRLTVT.